Here is one T cell receptor beta chain with its context. The V and J ends lost 7 bases and 4 bases, in that order; junction bases with no gene match: 6. The CDR3 is made up of 13 amino acids. The germline CDR1 and CDR2 sequences are MNHEY and SVGAGI. Authors' analysis steps: Reference gene primers were amplified, and this amplification served to estimate nucleated cell counts. The data were produced by immunoSEQ multiplex PCR, yet TCRdb's version contains in-frame clones alone and is incomplete. V and J calls and clone size follow that table, whereas D and trimming were derived from the DNA. The sample carries 28,000 or so clones, roughly 88% recorded once. This sample stems from a study of blood T cell repertoires in COVID-19. As for the study in general: Italy, Spain and the United States were the sources of the convalescent and acute COVID-19 samples. From T cells, B-cell-depleted T cells, or PBMCs came the material, which was cDNA or gDNA.

The chain uses TRBV6-5 and TRBJ1-2, with 7 bases fitting TRBD1. The sequence was collected from a man between 60 and 70 years old with COVID-19, enrolled during active disease. The sequencing sample was made of peripheral blood. The DNA for the CDR3 is TGTGCCAGCACCACGACAGGGTTCTATGGCTACACCTTC. Protein product: CASTTTGFYGYTF.